This is a list of T cell receptor beta chains from one sample in a study of T cells in Graves' hyperthyroidism and ophthalmopathy. TCRdb itself ran the multiplex PCR reads through MiXCR, one entry per CDR3 protein. Here the sample spans roughly 740,000 distinct CDR3 sequences, about 15% being singletons. The sample consisted of blood. Receptors originate from a man in his late teens or twenties with Graves' hyperthyroidism. CDR3s include the opening cysteine and the closing phenylalanine or tryptophan. D genes are given only for firm matches. The size entry is marked missing in some rows and otherwise reads once, few, many or a size class.

D: TRBD2; J: TRBJ2-3; V: TRBV18; size: many; length: 14; CDR3: CASSPKSGGDTQYF; DNA: TGTGCCAGCTCACCAAAGTCGGGAGGCGATACGCAGTATTTT
D: -; J: TRBJ2-5; V: TRBV18; size: many; length: 13; CDR3: CASSPVWQETQYF; DNA: TGTGCCAGCTCACCGGTGTGGCAAGAGACCCAGTACTTC
D: TRBD1; J: TRBJ2-2; V: TRBV5-6; size: -; length: 16; CDR3: CASSSRQGAFTGELFF; DNA: TGTGCCAGCAGCTCCCGACAGGGGGCCTTCACCGGGGAGCTGTTTTTT
D: -; J: TRBJ2-5; V: TRBV5-1; size: -; length: 14; CDR3: CASSLAGNGETQYF; DNA: TGCGCCAGCAGCTTGGCGGGGAACGGAGAGACCCAGTACTTC
D: -; J: TRBJ2-7; V: TRBV20-1; size: many; length: 15; CDR3: CSASSPGGSSYEQYF; DNA: TGCAGTGCCTCCTCGCCGGGCGGATCCTCCTACGAGCAGTACTTC
D: TRBD2; J: TRBJ2-4; V: TRBV20-1; size: many; length: 16; CDR3: CSARGTSGTRRDIQYF; DNA: TGCAGTGCTAGAGGGACTAGCGGGACACGACGAGACATTCAGTACTTC
D: -; J: TRBJ2-3; V: TRBV10-3; size: few; length: 15; CDR3: CAISEGPFSTDTQYF; DNA: TGTGCCATCAGTGAGGGACCATTTAGCACAGATACGCAGTATTTT
D: -; J: TRBJ1-2; V: TRBV2; size: many; length: 14; CDR3: CASSPRGGNYGYTF; DNA: TGTGCCAGCAGCCCCCGGGGAGGTAACTATGGCTACACCTTC
D: -; J: TRBJ1-2; V: TRBV29-1; size: -; length: 15; CDR3: CSVEEILGGRYGYTF; DNA: TGCAGCGTTGAAGAGATCTTAGGGGGAAGGTATGGCTACACCTTC
D: TRBD1; J: TRBJ2-1; V: TRBV2; size: many; length: 15; CDR3: CASSEFGQGYNEQFF; DNA: TGTGCCAGCAGTGAGTTCGGACAGGGCTACAATGAGCAGTTCTTC
D: TRBD1; J: TRBJ1-3; V: TRBV29-1; size: -; length: 12; CDR3: CSVVQGRNTIYF; DNA: TGCAGCGTCGTACAGGGGCGGAACACCATATATTTT
D: TRBD1; J: TRBJ1-5; V: TRBV29-1; size: -; length: 13; CDR3: CSVLDRGDQPQHF; DNA: TGCAGCGTCTTGGACAGGGGCGATCAGCCCCAGCATTTT
D: -; J: TRBJ1-1; V: TRBV12-3/TRBV12-4; size: many; length: 13; CDR3: CASSLIGWTEAFF; DNA: TGTGCCAGCAGTTTAATCGGGTGGACTGAAGCTTTCTTT
D: -; J: TRBJ1-5; V: TRBV27; size: many; length: 14; CDR3: CASSLTGKNQPQHF; DNA: TGTGCCAGCAGTTTGACAGGAAAGAATCAGCCCCAGCATTTT
D: -; J: TRBJ2-2; V: TRBV6-2/TRBV6-3; size: many; length: 14; CDR3: CASSRGRVTGELFF; DNA: TGTGCCAGCAGTCGGGGCAGGGTCACCGGGGAGCTGTTTTTT
D: -; J: TRBJ1-4; V: TRBV12-3/TRBV12-4; size: few; length: 16; CDR3: CASRGTPKAFNEKLFF; DNA: TGTGCCAGCAGGGGCACACCGAAGGCCTTTAATGAAAAACTGTTTTTT
D: -; J: TRBJ2-7; V: TRBV14; size: few; length: 11; CDR3: CASSHTAEQYF; DNA: TGTGCCAGCAGCCATACAGCCGAGCAGTACTTC
D: TRBD2; J: TRBJ2-1; V: TRBV6-1; size: -; length: 19; CDR3: CASTPAGALAQSSYNEQFF; DNA: TGTGCCAGCACTCCAGCGGGAGCCCTAGCGCAGAGCTCCTACAATGAGCAGTTCTTC
D: TRBD2; J: TRBJ2-7; V: TRBV20-1; size: -; length: 12; CDR3: CSATSGDYEQYF; DNA: TGCAGTGCTACTAGCGGGGACTACGAGCAGTACTTC
D: -; J: TRBJ1-4; V: TRBV19; size: -; length: 15; CDR3: CASSVTGTVNEKLFF; DNA: TGTGCCAGTAGTGTAACCGGGACCGTTAATGAAAAACTGTTTTTT
D: TRBD2; J: TRBJ2-1; V: TRBV29-1; size: few; length: 15; CDR3: CSVATSGRSYYEQFF; DNA: TGCAGCGTTGCAACTAGCGGGAGGTCGTATTATGAGCAGTTCTTC
D: TRBD1; J: TRBJ1-6; V: TRBV20-1; size: -; length: 13; CDR3: CSADGTGYSPLHF; DNA: TGCAGTGCCGACGGGACAGGGTATTCACCCCTCCACTTT
D: TRBD1; J: TRBJ2-7; V: TRBV12-3/TRBV12-4; size: many; length: 15; CDR3: CASSLPGQGPYEQYF; DNA: TGTGCCAGCAGTCTTCCGGGACAGGGACCCTACGAGCAGTACTTC
D: TRBD2; J: TRBJ2-1; V: TRBV27; size: -; length: 18; CDR3: CASRSGTSGPSSYNEQFF; DNA: TGTGCCAGCAGATCCGGGACTAGCGGGCCGAGCTCCTACAATGAGCAGTTCTTC
D: -; J: TRBJ2-2; V: TRBV7-8; size: few; length: 13; CDR3: CASSLGIQGRLFF; DNA: TGTGCCAGCAGCTTAGGGATACAGGGTCGGCTGTTTTTT
D: -; J: TRBJ2-7; V: TRBV12-3/TRBV12-4; size: many; length: 14; CDR3: CASSARPSTDEQYF; DNA: TGTGCCAGCAGTGCAAGACCGTCGACGGACGAGCAGTACTTC
D: -; J: TRBJ1-1; V: TRBV4-1; size: -; length: 17; CDR3: CASSPWPRGSPVIEAFF; DNA: TGCGCCAGCAGCCCATGGCCAAGGGGATCACCGGTCATTGAAGCTTTCTTT
D: -; J: TRBJ2-1; V: TRBV7-9; size: -; length: 13; CDR3: CASTVPPSNEQFF; DNA: TGTGCCAGCACAGTACCCCCTAGCAATGAGCAGTTCTTC
D: -; J: TRBJ2-2; V: TRBV7-2; size: -; length: 16; CDR3: CASSLLGNMGTGELFF; DNA: TGTGCCAGCAGCCTCCTGGGGAATATGGGCACCGGGGAGCTGTTTTTT
D: -; J: TRBJ1-6; V: TRBV6-5; size: -; length: 17; CDR3: CASSYSRGQGFNSPLHF; DNA: TGTGCCAGCAGTTACTCCCGAGGGCAGGGCTTTAATTCACCCCTCCACTTT
D: -; J: TRBJ1-3; V: TRBV2; size: -; length: 13; CDR3: CASKDVAGNTIYF; DNA: TGTGCCAGCAAAGACGTGGCTGGAAACACCATATATTTT
D: -; J: TRBJ2-7; V: TRBV11-2; size: -; length: 16; CDR3: CASSPQPTRSSYEQYF; DNA: TGTGCCAGCAGCCCGCAACCGACTAGGTCCTCCTACGAGCAGTACTTC
D: -; J: TRBJ1-5; V: TRBV20-1; size: -; length: 11; CDR3: CSASYEGPQHF; DNA: TGCAGTGCTAGTTACGAGGGGCCCCAGCATTTT
D: TRBD2; J: TRBJ2-1; V: TRBV27; size: few; length: 15; CDR3: CASSFPGGAYNEQFF; DNA: TGTGCCAGCAGTTTTCCGGGAGGGGCCTACAATGAGCAGTTCTTC
D: -; J: TRBJ1-2; V: TRBV4-1; size: -; length: 15; CDR3: CASSQERDARYGYTF; DNA: TGCGCCAGCAGCCAAGAGAGGGATGCCCGCTATGGCTACACCTTC
D: TRBD2; J: TRBJ2-1; V: TRBV5-1; size: -; length: 16; CDR3: CASRTSGSSPYNEQFF; DNA: TGCGCCAGCAGGACTAGCGGGAGTAGCCCCTACAATGAGCAGTTCTTC
D: -; J: TRBJ2-7; V: TRBV7-9; size: many; length: 14; CDR3: CASSPVGSLYEQYF; DNA: TGTGCCAGCAGCCCCGTAGGGTCCCTGTACGAGCAGTACTTC
D: TRBD2; J: TRBJ2-1; V: TRBV28; size: many; length: 15; CDR3: CASSFGGRAHNEQFF; DNA: TGTGCCAGCAGTTTCGGCGGGAGGGCCCACAATGAGCAGTTCTTC
D: TRBD1; J: TRBJ2-7; V: TRBV4-2; size: -; length: 14; CDR3: CASSWDRGTYEQYF; DNA: TGTGCCAGCAGCTGGGACAGAGGGACCTACGAGCAGTACTTC
D: TRBD2; J: TRBJ2-1; V: TRBV7-8; size: many; length: 16; CDR3: CASSLHSSGSYNEQFF; DNA: TGTGCCAGCAGCTTACACTCTAGCGGGAGTTACAATGAGCAGTTCTTC
D: TRBD1; J: TRBJ2-5; V: TRBV7-9; size: many; length: 13; CDR3: CAGRGTYQETQYF; DNA: TGTGCCGGCAGGGGGACATACCAAGAGACCCAGTACTTC
D: -; J: TRBJ2-7; V: TRBV5-1; size: -; length: 15; CDR3: CASSLNFPGSHEQYF; DNA: TGCGCCAGCAGCTTGAACTTCCCAGGGAGTCACGAGCAGTACTTC
D: TRBD1; J: TRBJ2-5; V: TRBV10-3; size: -; length: 13; CDR3: CATLGQGEETQYF; DNA: TGTGCCACCTTGGGACAGGGGGAAGAGACCCAGTACTTC
D: -; J: TRBJ2-2; V: TRBV12-3/TRBV12-4; size: -; length: 16; CDR3: CASTRGGGTLTGELFF; DNA: TGTGCCAGCACCCGAGGGGGGGGAACCCTCACCGGGGAGCTGTTTTTT
D: -; J: TRBJ1-3; V: TRBV12-3/TRBV12-4; size: many; length: 14; CDR3: CASSLRGGGNTIYF; DNA: TGTGCCAGCAGTTTGAGGGGTGGTGGAAACACCATATATTTT
D: TRBD1; J: TRBJ2-5; V: TRBV6-1; size: -; length: 13; CDR3: CASKRDRGETQYF; DNA: TGTGCCAGCAAACGGGACAGAGGCGAGACCCAGTACTTC
D: -; J: TRBJ2-5; V: TRBV20-1; size: few; length: 14; CDR3: CSVNNLWGEETQYF; DNA: TGCAGTGTTAACAACCTATGGGGGGAAGAGACCCAGTACTTC
D: -; J: TRBJ2-7; V: TRBV9; size: many; length: 15; CDR3: CASSVRADSSYEQYF; DNA: TGTGCCAGCAGCGTACGAGCGGATAGCTCCTACGAGCAGTACTTC
D: TRBD2; J: TRBJ2-3; V: TRBV7-2; size: -; length: 15; CDR3: CASMGTSGSGDTQYF; DNA: TGTGCCAGCATGGGGACTAGCGGGAGTGGAGATACGCAGTATTTT
D: -; J: TRBJ1-1; V: TRBV25-1; size: few; length: 11; CDR3: CASTSTATAFF; DNA: TGTGCCAGCACCTCAACGGCAACAGCTTTCTTT
D: -; J: TRBJ2-7; V: TRBV27; size: many; length: 15; CDR3: CASSLTRDGPYEQYF; DNA: TGTGCCAGCAGCCTTACCCGGGACGGTCCCTACGAGCAGTACTTC
D: TRBD2; J: TRBJ2-3; V: TRBV7-9; size: many; length: 16; CDR3: CASRARLAGGLDTQYF; DNA: TGTGCCAGCAGAGCTCGACTAGCGGGAGGGCTGGATACGCAGTATTTT
D: TRBD2; J: TRBJ2-1; V: TRBV5-1; size: few; length: 15; CDR3: CASAGSSGRPAEQFF; DNA: TGCGCCAGCGCGGGAAGTAGCGGGAGGCCGGCTGAGCAGTTCTTC
D: -; J: TRBJ1-3; V: TRBV14; size: -; length: 15; CDR3: CASSGNSGAGNTIYF; DNA: TGTGCCAGCAGCGGGAATTCAGGCGCTGGAAACACCATATATTTT
D: TRBD1; J: TRBJ2-2; V: TRBV4-3; size: -; length: 17; CDR3: CASSQQPGQGAIGELFF; DNA: TGCGCCAGCAGCCAACAGCCGGGACAGGGGGCCATCGGGGAGCTGTTTTTT